This TCR beta chain was obtained from a study of cytomegalovirus exposure and HLA in healthy donors. Primers: 60 Vbeta forward and 13 Jbeta reverse. Profiling relied on immunoSEQ multiplex PCR, and the TCRdb table lists in-frame clones only, not all of them. The sample data list approximately 110,000 clones. CDR1 is MNHNY, CDR2 SVGAGI, per germline (reference sequence). Trimming removed 6 bases from V and 2 bases from J; junction bases left unmatched: 9. CDR3 length equals 15 residues. Findings of the study overall: Per a later analysis, about 15,000 TCR beta sequences showed association with HLA alleles at 0.05 false discovery rate.

Comment on this clone: Its cognate antigen is unknown.

The chain couples TRBV6-6 to TRBJ2-7; TRBD1 aligns across 8 bases. The TCR sequence derives from a man younger than 30 in good health and CMV-seronegative. The sequenced sample consisted of PBMCs. In DNA form, the CDR3 reads TGTGCCAGCAGCCAGGGACAGGCTAAAGCCTACGAGCAGTACTTC. This gives the protein CASSQGQAKAYEQYF.